Sequencing of this T cell receptor (beta chain) was carried out in a study of blood T cell repertoires in COVID-19. The wider study: The cDNA or gDNA used as material had been derived from T cells, B-cell-depleted T cells, or PBMCs.

Original processing notes: Nucleated cell counts were estimated from reference gene primer amplification. Here immunoSEQ multiplex PCR was the method, and the copy in TCRdb shows in-frame clones only, minus some. V and J calls and clone size follow that table, whereas D and trimming were derived from the DNA. The sample has 150,000 to 200,000 clones; approximately 86% are singletons. J was trimmed by 0 bases and V by 6 bases; bases with no gene match: 5. Germline V CDR1 and CDR2: WSHSY, SAAADI. This CDR3 is built from 15 residues. The rearrangement joins TRBV10-2 to TRBJ2-1; TRBD1 agrees at 7 bases. This receptor was identified in a woman aged 55-75 years with acute COVID-19. Specimen: PBMCs or T cells enriched from blood (not recorded which). This chain's CDR3 is CASSGTDLSYNEQFF. CDR3 nucleotides: TGCGCCAGCAGCGGGACAGACCTCTCCTACAATGAGCAGTTCTTC.